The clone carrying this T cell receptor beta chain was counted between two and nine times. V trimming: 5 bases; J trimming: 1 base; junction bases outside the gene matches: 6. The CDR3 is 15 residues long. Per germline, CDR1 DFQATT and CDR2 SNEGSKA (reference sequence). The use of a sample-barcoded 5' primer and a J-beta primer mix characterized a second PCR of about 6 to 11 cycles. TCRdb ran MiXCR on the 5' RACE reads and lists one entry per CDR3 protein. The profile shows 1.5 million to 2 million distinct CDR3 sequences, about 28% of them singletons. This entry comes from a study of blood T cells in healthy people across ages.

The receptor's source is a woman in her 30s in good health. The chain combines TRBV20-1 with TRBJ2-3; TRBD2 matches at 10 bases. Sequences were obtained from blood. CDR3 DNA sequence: TGCAGTGCTGCCCCCGGGACTAGCGGCACAGATACGCAGTATTTT. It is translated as CSAAPGTSGTDTQYF.